This TCR beta chain derives from a study of PD-L1 blockade in urothelial cancer. Turning to the study itself: The median number of T cells present in blood samples was approximately 130,000.

The length of the CDR3 is 16 residues. J was trimmed by 5 bases and V by 3 bases; bases with no gene match: 6. The germline gives CDR1 LNHDA, CDR2 SQIVND (reference sequence). The method was immunoSEQ multiplex PCR; TCRdb's version includes in-frame clones alone and lacks a portion of them. This table holds around 80,000 clones, about 90% found once. The material sequenced was PBMCs, taken around atezolizumab (anti-PD-L1) treatment. This receptor was identified in a woman in her 70s with urothelial cancer. V usage is TRBV19 and J usage is TRBJ2-2; TRBD2 agrees at 10 bases. CDR3 loop: CASSMVAGGRTGELFF. In nucleotides, the CDR3 is TGTGCCAGTAGTATGGTAGCGGGAGGACGTACCGGGGAGCTGTTTTTT.